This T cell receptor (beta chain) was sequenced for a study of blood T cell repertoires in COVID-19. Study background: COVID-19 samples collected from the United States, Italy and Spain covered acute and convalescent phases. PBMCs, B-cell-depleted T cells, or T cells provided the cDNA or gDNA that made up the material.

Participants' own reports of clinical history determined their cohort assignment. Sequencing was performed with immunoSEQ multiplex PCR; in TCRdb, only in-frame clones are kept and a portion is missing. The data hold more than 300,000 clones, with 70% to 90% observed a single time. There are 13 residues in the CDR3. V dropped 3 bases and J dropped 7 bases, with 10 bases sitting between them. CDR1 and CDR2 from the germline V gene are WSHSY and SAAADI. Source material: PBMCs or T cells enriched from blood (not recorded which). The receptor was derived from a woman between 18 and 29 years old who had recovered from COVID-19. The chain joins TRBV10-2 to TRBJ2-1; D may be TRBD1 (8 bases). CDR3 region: CASSEQGGNEQFF. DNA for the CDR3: TGCGCCAGCAGTGAACAGGGGGGGAATGAGCAGTTCTTC.